Listed below are T cell receptor beta chains from one sample, sequenced in a study of Ad26.COV2.S vaccination and SARS-CoV-2 variants. This table comes from immunoSEQ multiplex PCR, and its TCRdb copy is limited to in-frame clones, with some not included. The data hold some 300,000 clones, with approximately 86% observed a single time. The sequences come from peripheral blood, collected in a trial of Ad26.COV2.S vaccine versus placebo. The receptors stem from a person between 18 and 59 years old who received the Ad26.COV2.S COVID-19 vaccine or a placebo. CDR3s include the opening cysteine and the closing phenylalanine or tryptophan. A D gene is named only where the DNA matches it firmly. Only some rows state a clone size, as once, few, many or a class for expanded clones.

V gene,D gene,clone size,J gene,CDR3 protein,CDR3 DNA
TRBV5-8,-,-,TRBJ1-3,CASNSRGAPGNTIYF,TGTGCCAGCAATAGCCGGGGAGCTCCTGGAAACACCATATATTTT
TRBV7-2,TRBD2,-,TRBJ2-5,CASSPQHGVGGNVQETQYF,TGTGCCAGCAGCCCCCAACACGGGGTCGGGGGGAACGTCCAAGAGACCCAGTACTTC
TRBV5-6,TRBD1,-,TRBJ1-2,CASSFRGNGYGYTF,TGTGCCAGCAGCTTCAGGGGGAATGGCTATGGCTACACCTTC
TRBV5-4,-,many,TRBJ1-6,CASSLDNSPLHF,TGTGCCAGCAGCTTGGATAATTCACCCCTCCACTTT
TRBV29-1,TRBD1,-,TRBJ1-5,CSVQGGNQPQHF,TGCAGCGTCCAGGGGGGGAATCAGCCCCAGCATTTT
TRBV5-5,-,once,TRBJ2-5,CASSLTPGRQETQYF,TGTGCCAGCAGCTTAACTCCGGGCCGCCAAGAGACCCAGTACTTC
TRBV3-1/TRBV3-2,TRBD2,-,TRBJ2-5,CASSPGLGRYF,TGTGCCAGCAGCCCCGGACTAGGTCGATACTTC
TRBV19,-,few,TRBJ2-7,CASSIDWWGEQYF,TGTGCCAGTAGTATAGACTGGTGGGGCGAGCAGTACTTC
TRBV9,-,-,TRBJ2-6,CASSAGGPGANVLTF,TGTGCCAGCAGCGCCGGGGGTCCTGGGGCCAACGTCCTGACTTTC
TRBV14,TRBD1,-,TRBJ2-7,CASSQLQGKQYF,TGTGCCAGCAGCCAGCTACAGGGGAAGCAGTACTTC
TRBV18,TRBD2,-,TRBJ2-3,CASSPPSRGSLYLGTDTQYF,TGTGCCAGCTCACCCCCTTCGCGGGGGAGCCTTTACCTGGGCACAGATACGCAGTATTTT
TRBV29-1,-,-,TRBJ1-2,CSVEKIYGYTF,TGCAGCGTTGAAAAGATCTATGGCTACACCTTC
TRBV2,TRBD1,-,TRBJ1-1,CASSLRTGATEAFF,TGTGCCAGCAGCCTCCGGACAGGGGCGACTGAAGCTTTCTTT
TRBV11-2,TRBD1,-,TRBJ1-1,CASSPTTGVNTEAFF,TGTGCCAGCAGCCCGACGACAGGGGTGAACACTGAAGCTTTCTTT
TRBV4-1,-,-,TRBJ2-1,CASSQLGLAQNEQFF,TGCGCCAGCAGCCAACTGGGGCTAGCCCAGAATGAGCAGTTCTTC
TRBV18,TRBD1,-,TRBJ2-3,CASSQRDRGYTDTQYF,TGTGCCAGCTCACAAAGGGACAGGGGGTATACAGATACGCAGTATTTT
TRBV10-1,-,-,TRBJ2-1,CASSETSQLNEQFF,TGCGCCAGCAGTGAAACTAGTCAGCTTAATGAGCAGTTCTTC
TRBV18,-,-,TRBJ1-1,CASSPVSGRTEAFF,TGTGCCAGCTCACCAGTTAGCGGCCGCACTGAAGCTTTCTTT
TRBV30,-,few,TRBJ1-3,CASERGTGNTIYF,TGTGCCTCGGAACGGGGAACTGGAAACACCATATATTTT
TRBV7-3,-,-,TRBJ2-3,CASSLDRYTDTQYF,TGTGCCAGCAGCCTGGACCGATACACAGATACGCAGTATTTT
TRBV3-1/TRBV3-2,TRBD1,-,TRBJ1-3,CARGGQTQSGNTIYF,TGTGCCAGAGGGGGACAGACGCAGTCTGGAAACACCATATATTTT
TRBV7-2,-,few,TRBJ2-2,CASSLVRLNTGELFF,TGTGCCAGCAGCTTGGTTAGGCTTAACACCGGGGAGCTGTTTTTT
TRBV5-1,-,-,TRBJ2-1,CASSSHRDFKIYNEQFF,TGCGCCAGCAGCTCTCACCGGGACTTCAAGATTTACAATGAGCAGTTCTTC
TRBV18,-,-,TRBJ1-3,CASSPLRTTGNTIYF,TGTGCCAGCTCACCACTCAGGACAACTGGAAACACCATATATTTT
TRBV27,TRBD1,-,TRBJ1-5,CASSLSSVGQGLGQPQHF,TGTGCCAGCAGTTTATCGAGTGTGGGACAGGGGTTAGGTCAGCCCCAGCATTTT
TRBV5-5,-,-,TRBJ2-1,CASNPDLSYNEQFF,TGTGCCAGCAACCCTGACCTCTCCTACAATGAGCAGTTCTTC
TRBV19,-,-,TRBJ2-5,CASSIDLVRGETQYF,TGTGCCAGTAGTATAGATCTGGTCAGGGGAGAGACCCAGTACTTC
TRBV30,TRBD2,-,TRBJ2-1,CALPRGSGGVLNEQFF,TGTGCCTTGCCAAGGGGTAGCGGGGGGGTACTCAATGAGCAGTTCTTC
TRBV18,-,-,TRBJ2-3,CASSLSSGTDTQYF,TGTGCCAGCTCACTGTCTAGCGGCACAGATACGCAGTATTTT
TRBV13,TRBD1,-,TRBJ2-2,CASSTGERNTGELFF,TGTGCCAGCAGCACAGGGGAGAGGAACACCGGGGAGCTGTTTTTT
TRBV9,-,-,TRBJ1-6,CASSERPGDRNSPLHF,TGTGCCAGCAGCGAACGACCAGGGGATAGGAATTCACCCCTCCACTTT
TRBV7-2,TRBD1,-,TRBJ1-2,CASSLGGDSLNYGYTF,TGTGCCAGCAGCTTAGGAGGGGACAGCCTTAACTATGGCTACACCTTC
TRBV25-1,-,-,TRBJ2-1,CASSEYNSYNEQFF,TGTGCCAGCAGTGAATACAACAGCTACAATGAGCAGTTCTTC
TRBV5-1,-,-,TRBJ2-2,CASSTTLVRAGELFF,TGCGCCAGCAGCACCACCCTGGTGAGGGCCGGGGAGCTGTTTTTT
TRBV10-3,-,-,TRBJ1-2,CAISVDGTGDYGYTF,TGTGCCATCAGTGTCGACGGTACCGGGGACTATGGCTACACCTTC
TRBV18,-,-,TRBJ1-2,CASSPTDNYGYTF,TGTGCCAGCTCACCTACAGATAACTATGGCTACACCTTC
TRBV5-4,-,-,TRBJ1-1,CASSTVGRMNTEAFF,TGTGCCAGCAGTACGGTGGGACGGATGAACACTGAAGCTTTCTTT
TRBV6-2/TRBV6-3,-,-,TRBJ2-3,CASSYGLGQTFTDTQYF,TGTGCCAGCAGTTACGGGTTGGGGCAGACTTTCACAGATACGCAGTATTTT
TRBV6-1,-,few,TRBJ1-5,CASSDSFSNQPQHF,TGTGCCAGCAGTGACAGCTTCAGCAATCAGCCCCAGCATTTT
TRBV6-4,-,-,TRBJ2-7,CASSPVPQASGDRSYEQYF,TGTGCCAGCAGCCCCGTCCCCCAGGCTAGCGGGGACAGGAGCTACGAGCAGTACTTC
TRBV7-9,-,-,TRBJ1-1,CASSLGTGQGSTEAFF,TGTGCCAGCAGCTTAGGAACCGGTCAGGGGAGCACTGAAGCTTTCTTT
TRBV7-6,-,-,TRBJ1-6,CASSLEGDPQGLNHSPLHF,TGTGCCAGCAGCTTAGAAGGAGATCCACAGGGACTAAACCATTCACCCCTCCACTTT
TRBV10-1,-,-,TRBJ2-7,CASSSRGQGEQYF,TGCGCCAGCAGTTCCAGGGGTCAAGGCGAGCAGTACTTC
TRBV19,-,once,TRBJ1-5,CASRDRNQPQHF,TGTGCCAGTAGAGACAGAAATCAGCCCCAGCATTTT
TRBV3-1/TRBV3-2,-,-,TRBJ2-5,CASSPPGRGHGETQYF,TGTGCCAGCAGCCCCCCGGGGAGGGGGCACGGGGAGACCCAGTACTTC
TRBV7-7,-,-,TRBJ2-3,CASSLDGGSTDTQYF,TGTGCTAGCAGCTTAGATGGTGGCAGCACAGATACGCAGTATTTT
TRBV7-9,-,few,TRBJ2-3,CASSLPPAAGMRTDTQYF,TGTGCCAGCAGCTTACCCCCGGCGGCAGGGATGAGGACAGATACGCAGTATTTT
TRBV11-2,-,once,TRBJ1-1,CASSSTTANTEAFF,TGTGCCAGCAGCTCCACGACGGCGAACACTGAAGCTTTCTTT
TRBV9,TRBD1,-,TRBJ1-1,CASSVDRASTEAFF,TGTGCCAGCAGCGTTGACAGGGCCAGCACTGAAGCTTTCTTT
TRBV7-2,-,few,TRBJ2-7,CASSYRGGGLYEQYF,TGTGCCAGCAGCTATAGAGGCGGGGGCCTCTACGAGCAGTACTTC